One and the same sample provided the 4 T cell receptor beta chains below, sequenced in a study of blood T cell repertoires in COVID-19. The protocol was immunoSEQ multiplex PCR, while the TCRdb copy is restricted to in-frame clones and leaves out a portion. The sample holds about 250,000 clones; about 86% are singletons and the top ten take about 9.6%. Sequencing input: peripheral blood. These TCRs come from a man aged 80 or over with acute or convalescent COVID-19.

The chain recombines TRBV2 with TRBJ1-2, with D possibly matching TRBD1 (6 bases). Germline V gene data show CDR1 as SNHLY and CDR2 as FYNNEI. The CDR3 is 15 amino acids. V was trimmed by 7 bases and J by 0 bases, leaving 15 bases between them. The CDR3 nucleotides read TGTGCCAGCAAGGACAGTCAGTTCACTAACTATGGCTACACCTTC. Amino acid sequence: CASKDSQFTNYGYTF.

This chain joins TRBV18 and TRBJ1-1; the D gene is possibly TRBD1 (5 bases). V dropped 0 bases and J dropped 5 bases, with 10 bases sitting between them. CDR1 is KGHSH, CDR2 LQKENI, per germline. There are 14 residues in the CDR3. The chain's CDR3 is CASSPPAGRTEAFF. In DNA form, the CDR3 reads TGTGCCAGCTCACCACCCGCAGGGAGGACTGAAGCTTTCTTT.

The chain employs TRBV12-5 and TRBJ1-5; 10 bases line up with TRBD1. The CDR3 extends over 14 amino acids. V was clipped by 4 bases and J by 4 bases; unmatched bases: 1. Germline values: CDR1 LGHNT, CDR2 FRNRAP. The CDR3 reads CASGWDRGNQPQHF. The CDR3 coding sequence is TGTGCTAGTGGTTGGGACAGGGGAAATCAGCCCCAGCATTTT.

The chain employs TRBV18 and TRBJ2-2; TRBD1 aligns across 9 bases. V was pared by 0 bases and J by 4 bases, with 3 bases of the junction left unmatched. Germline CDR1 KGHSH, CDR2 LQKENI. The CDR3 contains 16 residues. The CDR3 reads CASSPPGQGSTGELFF. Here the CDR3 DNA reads TGTGCCAGCTCACCACCGGGACAGGGAAGCACCGGGGAGCTGTTTTTT.